The source of this TCR beta chain is a study of response to subunit inactivated influenza vaccine. TCRdb re-called the RT-PCR reads through MiXCR, storing one row per CDR3 protein. Among hundreds of thousands of distinct CDR3 sequences listed, roughly 20% were seen once. The CDR3 loop spans 14 amino acids. V lost 6 bases to trimming and J lost 4 bases, with 15 bases between them. Germline V gives CDR1 ENHRY, CDR2 SYGVKD. The receptor was derived from a man aged 45-60 years who received an inactivated influenza vaccine. This specimen was PBMCs from blood, taken around 5 days after vaccination. This chain joins TRBV10-3 and TRBJ2-5; D may be TRBD1 or TRBD2 (5 bases each). CDR3: CAIRVAPGGETQYF. The CDR3 nucleotides are TGTGCCATCAGGGTGGCTCCTGGGGGAGAGACCCAGTACTTC.